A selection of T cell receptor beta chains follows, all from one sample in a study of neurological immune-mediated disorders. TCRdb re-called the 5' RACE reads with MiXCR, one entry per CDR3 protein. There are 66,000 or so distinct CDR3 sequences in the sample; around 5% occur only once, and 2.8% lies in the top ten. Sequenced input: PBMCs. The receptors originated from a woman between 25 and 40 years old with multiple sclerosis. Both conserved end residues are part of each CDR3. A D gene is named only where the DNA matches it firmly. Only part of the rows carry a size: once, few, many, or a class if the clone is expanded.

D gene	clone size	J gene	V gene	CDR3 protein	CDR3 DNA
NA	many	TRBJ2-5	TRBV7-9	CASSAGTSRETQYF	TGTGCCAGCAGCGCTGGGACTTCCCGAGAGACCCAGTACTTC
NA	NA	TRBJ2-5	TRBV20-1	CSARIGGSKTQYF	TGCAGTGCTAGAATTGGGGGTTCGAAGACCCAGTACTTC
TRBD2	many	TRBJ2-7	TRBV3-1	CASSQEIGGRSYEQYF	TGTGCCAGCAGCCAAGAAATCGGGGGGAGATCCTACGAGCAGTACTTC
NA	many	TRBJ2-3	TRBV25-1	CASTEGLGFTDTQYF	TGTGCCAGCACAGAGGGCCTCGGCTTCACAGATACGCAGTATTTT
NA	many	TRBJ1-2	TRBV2	CASSEAIRVSYGYTF	TGTGCCAGCAGTGAAGCGATCCGGGTGAGCTATGGCTACACCTTC
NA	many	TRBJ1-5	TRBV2	CASNQGFSNQPQHF	TGTGCCAGCAACCAGGGCTTCAGCAATCAGCCCCAGCATTTT
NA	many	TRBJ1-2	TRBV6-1	CASSGSTENYGYTF	TGTGCCAGCAGTGGTTCGACAGAAAACTATGGCTACACCTTC
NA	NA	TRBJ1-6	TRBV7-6	CASSPGGYSPLNF	TGTGCCAGCAGCCCAGGAGGGTATTCACCCCTCAACTTT
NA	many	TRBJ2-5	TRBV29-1	CSVEDRVGETQYF	TGCAGCGTTGAAGACAGGGTGGGAGAGACCCAGTACTTC
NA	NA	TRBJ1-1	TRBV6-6	CASSHGRTEAFF	TGTGCCAGCAGTCATGGGAGGACTGAAGCTTTCTTT
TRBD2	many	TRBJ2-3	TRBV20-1	CSAEPQSGGAWDTQYF	TGCAGTGCTGAGCCACAAAGCGGGGGGGCCTGGGATACGCAGTATTTT
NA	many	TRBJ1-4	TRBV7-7	CASSGDRTPEKLFF	TGTGCTAGCAGCGGCGACCGAACCCCTGAAAAACTGTTTTTT
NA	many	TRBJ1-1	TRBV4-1	CASSLGGHGNTEAFF	TGCGCCAGCAGCCTTGGGGGACATGGGAACACTGAAGCTTTCTTT
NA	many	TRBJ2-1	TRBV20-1	CSPLGGQIEQFF	TGCAGTCCCCTAGGTGGACAGATTGAGCAGTTCTTC
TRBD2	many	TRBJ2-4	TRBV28	CASMGLEMVGQYF	TGTGCCAGCATGGGACTAGAAATGGTTGGGCAGTACTTC
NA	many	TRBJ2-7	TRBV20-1	CSARPSSYEQYF	TGCAGTGCTAGACCAAGCTCCTACGAGCAGTACTTC
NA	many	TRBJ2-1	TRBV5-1	CASSDQGLVDNEQFF	TGCGCCAGCAGCGATCAGGGACTGGTAGACAATGAGCAGTTCTTC
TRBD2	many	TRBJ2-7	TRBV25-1	CASSEWGGTYEQYF	TGTGCCAGCAGTGAATGGGGGGGTACCTACGAGCAGTACTTC
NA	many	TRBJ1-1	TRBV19	CASSIEGAGVESEAFF	TGTGCCAGTAGTATAGAAGGGGCAGGGGTGGAATCTGAAGCTTTCTTT
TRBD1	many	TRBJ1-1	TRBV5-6	CASSLGQGTSEAFF	TGTGCCAGCAGCTTGGGACAGGGGACCTCTGAAGCTTTCTTT
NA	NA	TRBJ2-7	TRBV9	CASSSQGTEQYF	TGTGCCAGCAGCTCCCAGGGGACCGAGCAGTACTTC
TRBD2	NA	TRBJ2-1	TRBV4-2	CASSQEISGGVYNEQFF	TGTGCCAGCAGCCAAGAGATCAGCGGGGGGGTATACAATGAGCAGTTCTTC
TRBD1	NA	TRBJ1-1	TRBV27	CASSSRTGVRMNTEAFF	TGTGCCAGCAGTTCACGGACAGGGGTAAGGATGAACACTGAAGCTTTCTTT
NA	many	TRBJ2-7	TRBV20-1	CSARGTLRDEYEQYF	TGCAGTGCTAGAGGCACCCTCCGGGACGAATACGAGCAGTACTTC
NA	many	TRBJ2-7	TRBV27	CASSFFPGKAYEQYF	TGTGCCAGCAGTTTCTTTCCCGGCAAAGCCTACGAGCAGTACTTC
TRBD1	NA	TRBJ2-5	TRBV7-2	CASSLGDSWGFRETQYF	TGTGCCAGCAGCTTAGGGGACAGTTGGGGCTTTAGAGAGACCCAGTACTTC
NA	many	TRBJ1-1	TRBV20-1	CSARDSLGGTNTEAFF	TGCAGTGCTAGAGATTCACTCGGGGGGACCAACACTGAAGCTTTCTTT
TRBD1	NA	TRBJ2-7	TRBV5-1	CASSMLGQGPYEQYF	TGCGCCAGCAGCATGTTGGGACAGGGTCCGTACGAGCAGTACTTC
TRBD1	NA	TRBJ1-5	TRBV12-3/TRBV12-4	CASSTGGLNPQNF	TGTGCCAGCAGTACAGGGGGTTTAAACCCCCAGAATTTT
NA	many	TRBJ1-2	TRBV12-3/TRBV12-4	CASSLNPTGNYGYTF	TGTGCCAGCAGTCTCAACCCCACAGGGAACTATGGCTACACCTTC
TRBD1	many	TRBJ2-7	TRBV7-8	CASSGTGTDLYEQYF	TGTGCCAGCAGCGGCACCGGGACAGACCTCTACGAGCAGTACTTC
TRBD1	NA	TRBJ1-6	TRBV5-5	CASRGTGENSPLHF	TGTGCCAGCAGGGGGACAGGGGAGAATTCACCCCTCCACTTT
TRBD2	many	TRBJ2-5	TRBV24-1	CATSDTGLEETQYF	TGTGCCACCAGTGACACGGGACTAGAGGAGACCCAGTACTTC
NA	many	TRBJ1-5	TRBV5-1	CASSLEDGINQPQNF	TGCGCCAGCAGCTTGGAGGACGGAATCAATCAGCCCCAGAATTTT
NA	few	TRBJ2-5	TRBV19	CASSMGQETQYF	TGTGCCAGTAGTATGGGCCAAGAGACCCAGTACTTC
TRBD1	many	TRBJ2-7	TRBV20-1	CSAVGTVNSYEQYF	TGCAGTGCTGTTGGGACAGTCAACTCCTACGAGCAGTACTTC
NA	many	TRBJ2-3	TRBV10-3	CAVARYTDTQYF	TGTGCCGTGGCCCGGTACACAGATACGCAGTATTTT
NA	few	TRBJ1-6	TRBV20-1	CSAPKVEGTNSPLNF	TGCAGTGCTCCGAAGGTGGAGGGGACAAATTCACCCCTCAACTTT
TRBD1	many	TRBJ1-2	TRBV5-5	CASSWAPGQGAGGYTF	TGTGCCAGCAGCTGGGCCCCGGGACAGGGGGCGGGAGGCTACACCTTC
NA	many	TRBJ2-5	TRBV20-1	CSATSRAGQQETQYF	TGCAGTGCGACTTCACGAGCGGGACAACAAGAGACCCAGTACTTC
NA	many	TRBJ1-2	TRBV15	CATSSYLTGEASYGYTF	TGTGCCACCAGCAGCTATTTAACGGGGGAGGCAAGCTATGGCTACACCTTC